The rows below give T cell receptor beta chains drawn from one sample of a study of blood T cell repertoires in COVID-19. Profiled with immunoSEQ multiplex PCR; TCRdb holds only in-frame clones, not every one. The sample lists a few hundred thousand clones, about nine tenths occurring once. The sample taken for sequencing was PBMCs or T cells enriched from blood (not recorded which). All receptors come from an older woman who had recovered from COVID-19. Both conserved end residues are part of each CDR3. The order of the fields is clone size, J gene, CDR3 length, V gene, CDR3 protein. Rows give clone size only sometimes, using once, few, many, or a class for an expanded clone.

abundance: -; j_gene: TRBJ1-6; len: 16; v_gene: TRBV9; CDR3aa: CASSPQTGSYNSPLHF
abundance: once; j_gene: TRBJ2-7; len: 12; v_gene: TRBV6-5; CDR3aa: CASSPRGGEQYF
abundance: -; j_gene: TRBJ2-1; len: 14; v_gene: TRBV15; CDR3aa: CATSRVGGQDEQFF
abundance: -; j_gene: TRBJ2-1; len: 18; v_gene: TRBV5-1; CDR3aa: CASSLLGLAGAKYNEQFF
abundance: -; j_gene: TRBJ1-6; len: 15; v_gene: TRBV7-2; CDR3aa: CASSLGVGSGSPLHF
abundance: -; j_gene: TRBJ1-2; len: 12; v_gene: TRBV29-1; CDR3aa: CSAGQGDYGYTF
abundance: -; j_gene: TRBJ2-3; len: 15; v_gene: TRBV4-2; CDR3aa: CASSQGLAGGDTQYF
abundance: -; j_gene: TRBJ1-2; len: 13; v_gene: TRBV28; CDR3aa: CASGTASRYGYTF
abundance: -; j_gene: TRBJ2-3; len: 16; v_gene: TRBV11-2; CDR3aa: CASSHSGGPLTDTQYF
abundance: -; j_gene: TRBJ1-2; len: 16; v_gene: TRBV5-1; CDR3aa: CASSSKGTGGDYGYTF
abundance: few; j_gene: TRBJ1-1; len: 12; v_gene: TRBV3-1/TRBV3-2; CDR3aa: CASSQRYTEAFF
abundance: -; j_gene: TRBJ1-2; len: 12; v_gene: TRBV6-5; CDR3aa: CASSRTDYGYTF
abundance: -; j_gene: TRBJ2-2; len: 16; v_gene: TRBV4-1; CDR3aa: CASSHTSGGASGELFF
abundance: -; j_gene: TRBJ2-7; len: 16; v_gene: TRBV9; CDR3aa: CASSVGRGSSTYEQYF
abundance: -; j_gene: TRBJ1-6; len: 13; v_gene: TRBV7-8; CDR3aa: CASSLVRYSPLHF
abundance: -; j_gene: TRBJ1-1; len: 13; v_gene: TRBV28; CDR3aa: CASSLTVDTEAFF
abundance: -; j_gene: TRBJ2-7; len: 13; v_gene: TRBV19; CDR3aa: CASSTTGAYEQYF
abundance: -; j_gene: TRBJ2-1; len: 12; v_gene: TRBV15; CDR3aa: CATPSRNNEQFF
abundance: -; j_gene: TRBJ2-3; len: 15; v_gene: TRBV7-9; CDR3aa: CASSPQIRETDTQYF
abundance: -; j_gene: TRBJ1-2; len: 15; v_gene: TRBV3-1/TRBV3-2; CDR3aa: CASSHIYPGQDGYTF
abundance: -; j_gene: TRBJ2-1; len: 15; v_gene: TRBV5-1; CDR3aa: CASSLTGVVYNEQFF
abundance: -; j_gene: TRBJ1-4; len: 16; v_gene: TRBV6-6; CDR3aa: CASSYTMTGVDEKLFF
abundance: -; j_gene: TRBJ2-1; len: 19; v_gene: TRBV2; CDR3aa: CASSVQGMERGTQGDEQFF
abundance: -; j_gene: TRBJ1-6; len: 18; v_gene: TRBV3-1/TRBV3-2; CDR3aa: CASSRRAGGAMNNSPLHF
abundance: -; j_gene: TRBJ2-1; len: 15; v_gene: TRBV5-1; CDR3aa: CASSLAAGIYNEQFF
abundance: -; j_gene: TRBJ1-3; len: 13; v_gene: TRBV10-3; CDR3aa: CATSTGAGNTIYF
abundance: -; j_gene: TRBJ2-3; len: 14; v_gene: TRBV5-4; CDR3aa: CAIRTGGRTDTQYF
abundance: -; j_gene: TRBJ2-2; len: 14; v_gene: TRBV12-5; CDR3aa: CASGSGGGTGELFF
abundance: -; j_gene: TRBJ2-7; len: 15; v_gene: TRBV14; CDR3aa: CASSFLGQGDYEQYF
abundance: -; j_gene: TRBJ2-3; len: 16; v_gene: TRBV5-1; CDR3aa: CASSLGRGTSTDTQYF
abundance: -; j_gene: TRBJ1-6; len: 14; v_gene: TRBV6-5; CDR3aa: CASSWSGDNSPLHF
abundance: -; j_gene: TRBJ1-2; len: 14; v_gene: TRBV24-1; CDR3aa: CATSDNRGSYGYTF
abundance: -; j_gene: TRBJ1-1; len: 13; v_gene: TRBV15; CDR3aa: CATRDQRNTEAFF
abundance: -; j_gene: TRBJ1-6; len: 17; v_gene: TRBV18; CDR3aa: CASSPDVPGQFSSPLHF
abundance: -; j_gene: TRBJ2-7; len: 14; v_gene: TRBV3-1/TRBV3-2; CDR3aa: CASRQGQGPSEQYF
abundance: -; j_gene: TRBJ1-1; len: 15; v_gene: TRBV10-3; CDR3aa: CAISGLRGPVAEAFF
abundance: -; j_gene: TRBJ1-5; len: 12; v_gene: TRBV19; CDR3aa: CASSTTGQPQHF
abundance: -; j_gene: TRBJ1-6; len: 14; v_gene: TRBV7-8; CDR3aa: CASSLEAGFSPLHF
abundance: -; j_gene: TRBJ2-7; len: 14; v_gene: TRBV2; CDR3aa: CASTPGQGSDEQYF
abundance: -; j_gene: TRBJ1-1; len: 13; v_gene: TRBV12-3/TRBV12-4; CDR3aa: CASRARGGPEAFF
abundance: -; j_gene: TRBJ1-2; len: 15; v_gene: TRBV25-1; CDR3aa: CASSPPGQMSYGYTF
abundance: -; j_gene: TRBJ1-4; len: 16; v_gene: TRBV24-1; CDR3aa: CATSDVGQGADEKLFF
abundance: -; j_gene: TRBJ1-5; len: 16; v_gene: TRBV5-1; CDR3aa: CASSCGTTYSNQPQHF
abundance: -; j_gene: TRBJ2-1; len: 15; v_gene: TRBV11-2; CDR3aa: CASSLGRGSYNEQFF
abundance: -; j_gene: TRBJ2-5; len: 12; v_gene: TRBV15; CDR3aa: CATRSGQEAQYF
abundance: -; j_gene: TRBJ2-2; len: 14; v_gene: TRBV7-7; CDR3aa: CASSLAQRTGELFF
abundance: once; j_gene: TRBJ2-3; len: 16; v_gene: TRBV5-1; CDR3aa: CASSLALTDSTDTQYF
abundance: -; j_gene: TRBJ1-2; len: 16; v_gene: TRBV4-1; CDR3aa: CASSPTTTDLNYGYTF
abundance: -; j_gene: TRBJ2-3; len: 14; v_gene: TRBV2; CDR3aa: CASSQQGVTDTQYF
abundance: -; j_gene: TRBJ2-2; len: 15; v_gene: TRBV3-1/TRBV3-2; CDR3aa: CASSRTGLDTGELFF
abundance: -; j_gene: TRBJ1-2; len: 13; v_gene: TRBV28; CDR3aa: CASSPGQNYGYTF
abundance: -; j_gene: TRBJ1-2; len: 15; v_gene: TRBV9; CDR3aa: CASSVGQGAFYGYTF
abundance: -; j_gene: TRBJ2-7; len: 14; v_gene: TRBV5-6; CDR3aa: CASSLADSLDEQYF
abundance: -; j_gene: TRBJ1-2; len: 16; v_gene: TRBV27; CDR3aa: CASRLGGVGVNYGYTF
abundance: -; j_gene: TRBJ2-2; len: 20; v_gene: TRBV10-3; CDR3aa: CAISGLSKRGTSSGTGELFF
abundance: -; j_gene: TRBJ1-4; len: 15; v_gene: TRBV24-1; CDR3aa: CATSDPGQGNEKLFF
abundance: few; j_gene: TRBJ1-5; len: 13; v_gene: TRBV5-1; CDR3aa: CASSLGVGQPQHF